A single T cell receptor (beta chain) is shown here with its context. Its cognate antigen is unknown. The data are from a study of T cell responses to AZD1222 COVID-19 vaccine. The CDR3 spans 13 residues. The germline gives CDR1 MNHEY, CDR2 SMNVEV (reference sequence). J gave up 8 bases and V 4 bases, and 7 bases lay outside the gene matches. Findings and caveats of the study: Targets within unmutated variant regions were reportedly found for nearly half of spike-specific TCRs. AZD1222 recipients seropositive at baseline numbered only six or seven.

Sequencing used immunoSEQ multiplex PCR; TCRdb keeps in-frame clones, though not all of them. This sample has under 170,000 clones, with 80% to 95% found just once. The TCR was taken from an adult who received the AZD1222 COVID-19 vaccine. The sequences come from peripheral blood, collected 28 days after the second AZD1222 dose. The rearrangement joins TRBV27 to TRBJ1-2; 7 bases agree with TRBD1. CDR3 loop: CASSSDRARGYTF. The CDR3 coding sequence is TGTGCCAGCAGTTCAGACAGGGCTCGGGGCTACACCTTC.